Listed here are 31 T cell receptor beta chains from one sample, sequenced in a study of blood T cell repertoires in COVID-19. Clones were read by immunoSEQ multiplex PCR, and TCRdb kept only the in-frame ones, dropping some. The sample carries 200,000 to 250,000 clones, roughly 84% recorded once. Material: peripheral blood. These receptors were obtained from a woman aged 80 or older with acute or convalescent COVID-19.

The V gene is TRBV30, the J gene TRBJ2-5; D is undetermined. The CDR3 loop spans 14 amino acids. V was shortened by 0 bases and J by 5 bases, with 13 bases between the two germline ends. From germline, CDR1 is GTSNPN and CDR2 SVGIG (reference sequence). The CDR3 loop reads CAWSVRLTRETQYF. CDR3 sequence (DNA): TGTGCCTGGAGTGTACGACTGACGAGGGAGACCCAGTACTTC. Complete variable domain (other parts from reference TRBV30 and TRBJ2-5): SQTIHQWPATLVQPVGSPLSLECTVEGTSNPNLYWYRQAAGRGLQLLFYSVGIGQISSEVPQNLSASRPQDRQFILSSKKLLLSDSGFYLCAWSVRLTRETQYFGPGTRLLVL.

This chain uses TRBV9 with TRBJ2-7, with 7 positions matching TRBD1. With 0 bases clipped from V and 1 base from J, the junction kept 7 bases outside the gene matches. CDR1 SGDLS and CDR2 YYNGEE come from the germline V gene. The CDR3 runs 16 residues. The CDR3 region has the DNA TGTGCCAGCAGCGTAGGCACAGGGGTAGGGTCCTACGAGCAGTACTTC. Its protein product is CASSVGTGVGSYEQYF.

V usage is TRBV25-1 and J usage is TRBJ1-1, with D possibly matching TRBD1 (6 bases). The CDR3 has 14 residues. Germline-derived CDR1 and CDR2 are MGHDK and SYGVNS. V shed 1 base and J shed 5 bases, with 11 bases lying between them. The CDR3 sequence: CASSEFKGETEAFF. The DNA of the CDR3 is TGTGCCAGCAGTGAATTTAAGGGGGAAACTGAAGCTTTCTTT.

In regard to this clone: The sample contains more than one DNA sequence encoding this CDR3. The chain joins TRBV19 to TRBJ1-5; D gene unclear. The CDR3 extends over 14 amino acids. The germline CDR1 and CDR2 sequences are LNHDA and SQIVND (reference sequence). Deletions cut 2 bases from V and 6 bases from J, with 11 bases between. CDR3 coding DNA: TGTGCCAGTAGTATATCCGGACGGGGTCAGCCCCAGCATTTT. Translating it yields CASSISGRGQPQHF.

The J gene is TRBJ2-3, the V gene TRBV9, with 7 bases identical to TRBD2. Germline values: CDR1 SGDLS, CDR2 YYNGEE. The CDR3 spans 16 residues. With 4 bases clipped from V and 1 base from J, the junction kept 9 bases outside the gene matches. DNA for the CDR3: TGTGCCAGCAGCCTGGTCGGGGGGTCGGGCACAGATACGCAGTATTTT. Translated: CASSLVGGSGTDTQYF.

This chain connects TRBV27 to TRBJ1-1, with a tentative D call TRBD1 (5 bases). The CDR3 sequence is 13 residues long. Trimming shortened V by 0 bases and J by 7 bases, and 9 bases separated the two germline ends. Germline V gene data show CDR1 as MNHEY and CDR2 as SMNVEV (reference sequence). The chain's CDR3 is CASSLSGGGEAFF. In DNA, the CDR3 is TGTGCCAGCAGTTTATCGGGGGGGGGTGAAGCTTTCTTT.

The rearrangement links TRBV21-1 to TRBJ2-6; TRBD1, the table's D call, was not compared with the DNA. TRBV21-1 is termed a pseudogene. CDR3 length equals 17 residues. CDR3 region: CASSQSTTGSGANVLTF. The CDR3 bases are TGTGCCAGCAGCCAATCGACAACCGGCTCTGGGGCCAACGTCCTGACTTTC.

The J gene is TRBJ1-4, the V gene TRBV28, with 7 bases that match TRBD1. There are 16 residues in the CDR3. V gave up 5 bases and J gave up 3 bases; unmatched junction bases: 9. Germline V gene sequence: CDR1 MDHEN, CDR2 SYDVKM. The CDR3 sequence is CASSTISGGPNEKLFF. The DNA for the CDR3 is TGTGCCAGCAGTACAATTTCAGGGGGGCCTAATGAAAAACTGTTTTTT.

V is TRBV7-3 and J is TRBJ2-2; TRBD1 aligns across 7 bases. J lost 3 bases, V lost 1 base, and 2 bases had no gene match. This CDR3 is built from 15 residues. Germline V gene sequence: CDR1 SGHTA, CDR2 FQGTGA. This CDR3 reads CASSLIQGHTGELFF. The CDR3 nucleotides read TGTGCCAGCAGCTTAATACAGGGGCACACCGGGGAGCTGTTTTTT.

J is TRBJ1-1 and V is TRBV29-1, with a weak D call TRBD1 (5 bases). Germline V CDR1 and CDR2: SQVTM, ANQGSEA. The germline V and J ends were trimmed by 6 bases and 2 bases, with 16 bases remaining between them. The CDR3 spans 14 residues. The CDR3 protein is CSVGLMTRNTEAFF. The CDR3 region has the DNA TGCAGCGTGGGACTCATGACGAGAAACACTGAAGCTTTCTTT.

The V gene is TRBV7-2, the J gene TRBJ1-5; 7 nucleotides agree with TRBD1. The CDR3 length is 15 residues. CDR1 and CDR2 from the germline V gene are SGHTA and FQGNSA. V lost 1 base, J lost 6 bases, and 6 bases stayed unmatched. This CDR3 reads CASSLEGQGGQPQHF. The CDR3 nucleotides read TGTGCCAGCAGCTTAGAGGGCCAGGGGGGTCAGCCCCAGCATTTT.

J is TRBJ2-1 and V is TRBV6-5, with 11 bases matching TRBD2. The V gene end was trimmed by 6 bases and the J gene end by 2 bases; junction bases not matched to a gene: 3. The CDR3 spans 15 residues. Germline loops: CDR1 MNHEY, CDR2 SVGAGI. The CDR3 DNA follows: TGTGCCAGCAGGTCTAGCGGGGGGCCCTACAATGAGCAGTTCTTC. It translates to CASRSSGGPYNEQFF.

The V and J genes are TRBV11-2 and TRBJ2-3; 12 bases map to TRBD2. Trimming removed 5 bases from V and 7 bases from J; junction bases left unmatched: 10. The CDR3 length is 16 residues. Germline values: CDR1 SGHAT, CDR2 FQNNGV. The CDR3 is CASSPLLAGGPHTQYF. The CDR3 nucleotides are TGTGCCAGCAGCCCCCTCCTAGCGGGGGGGCCTCATACGCAGTATTTT. The full variable domain, rest sourced from reference TRBV11-2 and TRBJ2-3, is EAGVAQSPRYKIIEKRQSVAFWCNPISGHATLYWYQQILGQGPKLLIQFQNNGVVDDSQLPKDRFSAERLKGVDSTLKIQPAKLEDSAVYLCASSPLLAGGPHTQYFGPGTRLTVL.

V is TRBV3-1 (or the pseudogene TRBV3-2) and J is TRBJ1-4; 10 nucleotides line up with TRBD1. Germline loops: CDR1 LGHDT, CDR2 YNNKEL (reference sequence). The CDR3 is 19 residues long. V shed 3 bases, J shed 8 bases, and the junction held 18 bases outside the gene matches. The CDR3 region is CASSHLRVPGQGSIEKLFF. The CDR3 bases are TGTGCCAGCAGCCACCTCCGCGTTCCGGGACAGGGGAGTATCGAAAAACTGTTTTTT.

The chain is built from TRBV27 and TRBJ1-1; 7 bases fit TRBD1. Germline CDR1 is MNHEY and CDR2 is SMNVEV (reference sequence). V gave up 2 bases and J gave up 4 bases; unmatched junction bases: 13. The length of the CDR3 is 17 residues. In DNA, the CDR3 is TGTGCCAGCAGTTTAAAACCCATCGGTTCAGGGGGCACTGAAGCTTTCTTT. This sequence encodes CASSLKPIGSGGTEAFF.

The V call is TRBV7-3, the J call TRBJ2-2; TRBD2 agrees at 9 bases. Germline V gives CDR1 SGHTA, CDR2 FQGTGA. Unmatched junction bases numbered 8, after V lost 5 bases and J lost 7 bases. The CDR3 has 15 residues. The CDR3 protein is CASSTGTSRSGELFF. In nucleotides, the CDR3 is TGTGCCAGCAGCACCGGGACTAGCAGGAGCGGGGAGCTGTTTTTT.

Of note for this clone: At the DNA level, this CDR3 is encoded by other sequences in the same sample as well. The chain couples TRBV5-6 to TRBJ1-2; D is possibly TRBD1 (6 bases). Trimming left V 5 bases short and J 0 bases short, with 8 bases between. Germline V gives CDR1 SGHDT, CDR2 YYEEEE. There are 13 residues in the CDR3. CDR3 nucleotide sequence: TGTGCCAGCAGTCGGGACACTAACTATGGCTACACCTTC. Translation: CASSRDTNYGYTF. Full variable domain (remainder filled in from reference TRBV5-6 and TRBJ1-2): DAGVTQSPTHLIKTRGQQVTLRCSPKSGHDTVSWYQQALGQGPQFIFQYYEEEERQRGNFPDRFSGHQFPNYSSELNVNALLLGDSALYLCASSRDTNYGYTFGSGTRLTVV.

CDR3 sequence reads: CASSQGQNNSPLHF. The CDR3 DNA reads TGCGCCAGCAGCCAAGGACAGAACAATTCACCCCTCCACTTT. The chain recombines TRBV4-1 with TRBJ1-6, with a tentative D call TRBD1 (5 bases). This CDR3 is 14 amino acids long. Germline values: CDR1 MGHRA, CDR2 YSYEKL. V lost 1 base, J lost 7 bases, and 8 bases lay in between.

The genes are TRBV24-1 and TRBJ2-3; 7 nucleotides align to TRBD1. The CDR3 has 15 residues. The germline V gene encodes CDR1 KGHDR and CDR2 SFDVKD. V lost 4 bases to trimming and J lost 0 bases; unmatched junction nucleotides: 3. CDR3 residues: CATSERTGSTDTQYF. DNA of the CDR3: TGTGCCACCAGTGAACGGACAGGTAGCACAGATACGCAGTATTTT.

This chain links TRBV9 with TRBJ2-7; D unclear. The CDR3 is 14 residues long. The germline V gene encodes CDR1 SGDLS and CDR2 YYNGEE. Trimming took off 3 bases at V and 6 bases at J, with 16 bases between the two ends. In DNA, the CDR3 is TGTGCCAGCAGCGAGGCGGTCGGCTCGTCCGAGCAGTACTTC. It codes for CASSEAVGSSEQYF.

This chain links TRBV5-4 with TRBJ2-3; perhaps TRBD2 as D (6 bases). Trimming took off 2 bases at V and 3 bases at J, with 10 bases between the two ends. Germline CDR1 is SGHNT and CDR2 is YYREEE (reference sequence). The CDR3 extends over 14 amino acids. CDR3 DNA: TGTGCCAGCAGCTTCGACAGCGGGACAGATACGCAGTATTTT. Amino acid sequence: CASSFDSGTDTQYF.

The V call is TRBV7-3, the J call TRBJ2-3, with 10 positions matching TRBD2. The V segment lost 4 bases and the J segment 4 bases; nucleotides outside the gene matches: 2. CDR3 size: 14 residues. Per the germline V gene, CDR1 is SGHTA and CDR2 is FQGTGA. Written as DNA, the CDR3 is TGTGCCAGCAGCTCTAGCGGGGGATCAGATACGCAGTATTTT. This translates into CASSSSGGSDTQYF. Based on the CDR3 plus reference TRBV7-3 and TRBJ2-3, the full variable domain is GAGVSQTPSNKVTEKGKYVELRCDPISGHTALYWYRQSLGQGPEFLIYFQGTGAADDSGLPNDRFFAVRPEGSVSTLKIQRTERGDSAVYLCASSSSGGSDTQYFGPGTRLTVL.

J is TRBJ2-5 and V is TRBV7-2, with D uncertain. V was trimmed by 3 bases and J by 2 bases, leaving 7 bases between them. CDR3 length equals 13 residues. Germline-derived CDR1 and CDR2 are SGHTA and FQGNSA. The CDR3 DNA sequence: TGTGCCAGCAGCTTTCGCAGACAAGAGACCCAGTACTTC. The encoded protein is CASSFRRQETQYF.

This chain joins TRBV5-1 and TRBJ1-2, with a tentative D call TRBD1 (5 bases). The V and J ends lost 0 bases and 4 bases respectively, with 13 bases between them. The CDR3 has 15 residues. Germline CDR1 reads SGHRS; CDR2 reads YFSETQ. The DNA of the CDR3 is TGCGCCAGCAGCTTGGCGGGCAGGGAGGTCTATGGCTACACCTTC. Protein product: CASSLAGREVYGYTF. The full variable domain, in which reference TRBV5-1 and TRBJ1-2 provide the parts outside the CDR3, is KAGVTQTPRYLIKTRGQQVTLSCSPISGHRSVSWYQQTPGQGLQFLFEYFSETQRNKGNFPGRFSGRQFSNSRSEMNVSTLELGDSALYLCASSLAGREVYGYTFGSGTRLTVV.

This chain joins TRBV3-1 (or the pseudogene TRBV3-2) and TRBJ2-1; no clear D. CDR1 LGHDT and CDR2 YNNKEL come from the germline V gene (reference sequence). CDR3 length: 13 residues. Trimming cost V 1 base and J 4 bases, with 5 bases left between them. CDR3 sequence (DNA): TGTGCCAGCAGCCAAGTCAGTTACAATGAGCAGTTCTTC. Its translation is CASSQVSYNEQFF.

The chain couples TRBV4-1 to TRBJ2-1, with 8 positions matching TRBD1. V dropped 3 bases and J dropped 10; count of bases not matched to a gene: 8. Germline CDR1 MGHRA, CDR2 YSYEKL. The CDR3 contains 14 residues. The CDR3, as DNA: TGCGCCAGCAGCCAGGGAGGACAGGGCCACGAGCAGTTCTTC. Protein: CASSQGGQGHEQFF.

The CDR3 region is CASSSGGGAGTDTQYF. CDR3 bases: TGTGCCAGCAGCTCCGGCGGGGGGGCTGGCACAGATACGCAGTATTTT. The V call is TRBV7-6, the J call TRBJ2-3; 9 nucleotides align to TRBD2. The CDR3 contains 16 residues. CDR1 SGHVS and CDR2 FNYEAQ come from the germline V gene. V dropped 4 bases and J dropped 1; count of bases not matched to a gene: 6.

Only a few counts were recorded for this clone. The chain carries TRBV2 and TRBJ2-5, with TRBD2 matching over 14 bases. V lost 7 bases and J lost 1; bases outside the gene matches: 8. Germline lookup yields CDR1 SNHLY and CDR2 FYNNEI. The CDR3 has 17 residues. CDR3: CASTRLAGGLGQETQYF. The CDR3 nucleotides read TGTGCCAGCACCAGACTAGCGGGGGGGTTGGGCCAAGAGACCCAGTACTTC.

J is TRBJ2-7 and V is TRBV6-6; 10 nucleotides align to TRBD2. The CDR3 runs to 14 residues. V lost 7 bases, J lost 2 bases, and 5 bases stayed unmatched. The germline CDR1 and CDR2 sequences are MNHNY and SVGAGI (reference sequence). In nucleotides, the CDR3 is TGTGCCAGCACTCTCAGCGGGGGGGCCTACGAGCAGTACTTC. It codes for CASTLSGGAYEQYF.

The CDR3 coding sequence is TGTGCCAGCAGTTATTTGCCAGGGAATTCACCCCTCCACTTT. It specifies CASSYLPGNSPLHF. The chain carries TRBV6-5 and TRBJ1-6; TRBD1 is a possible D gene (5 bases). This CDR3 comprises 14 residues. Trimming cost V 3 bases and J 7 bases, with 10 bases left between them. Germline-derived CDR1 and CDR2 are MNHEY and SVGAGI.

V gene TRBV12-3 or TRBV12-4 combines with J gene TRBJ1-1; D is undetermined. CDR3 length equals 13 residues. The V end lost 3 bases, the J end lost 3 bases, and 8 bases lay between the germline ends. The CDR3 DNA follows: TGTGCCAGCAGTTTTGTGAGGGACACTGAAGCTTTCTTT. This encodes CASSFVRDTEAFF.